These T cell receptor beta chains were read from a single sample in a study of PD-1 blockade in classical Hodgkin lymphoma. TCRdb keeps only in-frame clones here, not all; method: immunoSEQ multiplex PCR. Of 66,000 or so clones listed, about two thirds are singletons. This specimen was peripheral blood mononuclear cells (PBMCs), taken before the second cycle of nivolumab. The receptors come from a human donor with classical Hodgkin lymphoma. Both conserved end residues are part of each CDR3. A D gene is named only where the DNA matches it firmly. Part of the rows lack a size; the others show once, few, many or a class for expanded clones.

d_call j_call v_call clone_size cdr3_aa cdr3_nt
TRBD2 TRBJ2-3 TRBV5-6 . CASSQSTSNGPDTQYF TGTGCCAGCAGCCAATCGACTAGCAACGGCCCAGATACGCAGTATTTT
TRBD2 TRBJ2-1 TRBV10-3 once CAISEVSGSEFF TGTGCCATCAGTGAGGTTAGCGGGAGCGAGTTCTTC
. TRBJ1-6 TRBV5-5 few CASSLVLLYNSPLHF TGTGCCAGCAGCTTGGTACTCCTCTATAATTCACCCCTCCACTTT
. TRBJ2-7 TRBV7-3 . CASSLLPGTYEQYF TGTGCCAGCAGCTTGCTCCCGGGGACCTACGAGCAGTACTTC
. TRBJ2-5 TRBV7-8 few CASSLAPGGVQETQYF TGTGCCAGCAGCTTAGCTCCGGGCGGGGTCCAAGAGACCCAGTACTTC
. TRBJ1-1 TRBV10-1 few CASRRNADNTEAFF TGCGCCAGCAGGAGGAACGCCGATAACACTGAAGCTTTCTTT
. TRBJ2-5 TRBV11-3 few CASSLGWDGKETQYF TGTGCCAGCAGCTTAGGCTGGGATGGCAAAGAGACCCAGTACTTC
. TRBJ1-1 TRBV7-9 . CASSLRGTEAFF TGTGCCAGCAGTCTCAGGGGAACTGAAGCTTTCTTT
. TRBJ2-2 TRBV9 . CASSLSRGGELFF TGTGCCAGCAGCCTTAGTAGGGGCGGGGAGCTGTTTTTT
. TRBJ2-4 TRBV9 . CASSESGVAKNIQYF TGTGCCAGCAGCGAGAGTGGAGTAGCCAAAAACATTCAGTACTTC
TRBD2 TRBJ2-3 TRBV4-1 . CASSQGDGRGTDTQYF TGCGCCAGCAGCCAAGGGGACGGGAGGGGCACAGATACGCAGTATTTT
. TRBJ2-5 TRBV7-9 . CASSLGQGGQETQYF TGTGCCAGCTCCCTTGGGCAGGGGGGGCAAGAGACCCAGTACTTC
. TRBJ2-2 TRBV19 . CASSIGTPGELFF TGTGCCAGTAGTATCGGGACCCCCGGGGAGCTGTTTTTT
. TRBJ2-3 TRBV7-3 few CASSLSGGLADTQYF TGTGCCAGCAGCTTAAGCGGGGGCCTCGCAGATACGCAGTATTTT
. TRBJ2-2 TRBV2 . CASMVNTGELFF TGTGCCAGCATGGTTAACACCGGGGAGCTGTTTTTT
. TRBJ1-2 TRBV2 . CASNLWGTITF TGTGCCAGCAACCTCTGGGGGACTATCACCTTC
. TRBJ2-1 TRBV11-1 once CASMSVVSSYNEQFF TGTGCCAGCATGTCTGTCGTTAGCTCCTACAATGAGCAGTTCTTC
TRBD1 TRBJ1-1 TRBV19 few CASSHHRTGLSTEAFF TGTGCCAGTAGTCATCACCGGACAGGGTTGAGCACTGAAGCTTTCTTT
. TRBJ1-1 TRBV12-5 . CASGLVPSEAFF TGTGCTAGTGGTTTGGTACCGTCTGAAGCTTTCTTT
. TRBJ1-1 TRBV11-3 . CASSLEGNKAFF TGTGCCAGCAGCTTAGAGGGAAACAAAGCTTTCTTT
. TRBJ2-5 TRBV18 . CASSPDGYGSRETQYF TGTGCCAGCTCACCGGACGGTTACGGGTCCCGGGAGACCCAGTACTTC
. TRBJ1-4 TRBV7-9 . CASSPSGSTNEKLFF TGTGCCAGCAGCCCAAGTGGGTCAACTAATGAAAAACTGTTTTTT
. TRBJ1-4 TRBV9 once CASSVSANEKLFF TGTGCCAGCAGCGTATCAGCTAATGAAAAACTGTTTTTT
. TRBJ2-5 TRBV18 . CASSPRQETQYF TGTGCCAGCTCACCCCGTCAAGAGACCCAGTACTTC
. TRBJ2-7 TRBV30 . CAWRQTGSSYEQYF TGTGCCTGGAGGCAGACGGGCAGCTCCTACGAGCAGTACTTC
. TRBJ1-1 TRBV7-3 . CASSLIQGPNTEAFF TGTGCCAGCAGCTTAATCCAGGGACCGAACACTGAAGCTTTCTTT
. TRBJ1-3 TRBV29-1 . CSALTGRDSGNTIYF TGCAGCGCCCTGACGGGACGGGACTCTGGAAACACCATATATTTT
TRBD1 TRBJ2-7 TRBV7-2 . CASSRQAGTGNSYEQYF TGTGCCAGCAGTCGACAGGCCGGGACAGGGAACTCCTACGAGCAGTACTTC
. TRBJ1-1 TRBV9 . CASSVAAAGTEAFF TGTGCCAGCAGCGTAGCAGCGGCGGGGACTGAAGCTTTCTTT